These 10 T cell receptor beta chains came from one sample sequenced in a study of T cell responses to AZD1222 COVID-19 vaccine. Produced via immunoSEQ multiplex PCR; TCRdb's table is partial and in-frame only. The sample lists tens of thousands of clones, about 89% occurring once. This material consisted of peripheral blood, taken 28 days after the second dose of the MenACWY control vaccine. All receptors come from an adult who received the MenACWY meningococcal vaccine as a control.

Comments on this clone: An end of the junction does not agree with germline; a read error may underlie this. The same CDR3 arises from other DNA sequences in this sample as well. CDR3 nucleotides: TGTGCCAGCAGAACAAACGGACAGGGTAGTTCTGAAGCTTTCTTC. Encoded protein: CASRTNGQGSSEAFF. The genes are TRBV7-8 and TRBJ1-1; TRBD1 matches 8 bases. The CDR3 totals 15 residues. Germline CDR1 is SGHVS and CDR2 is FQNEAQ.

The genes are TRBV27 and TRBJ2-2; D gene ambiguous. V lost 1 base, J lost 6 bases, and 12 bases lay in between. Germline V gene data show CDR1 as MNHEY and CDR2 as SMNVEV (reference sequence). This CDR3 is 15 amino acids long. CDR3 region: CASSLFGPTPGELFF. The CDR3 DNA is TGTGCCAGCAGTTTATTTGGCCCCACACCCGGGGAGCTGTTTTTT.

The chain recombines TRBV10-2 with TRBJ2-3; tentative D call: TRBD2 (6 bases). From germline, CDR1 is WSHSY and CDR2 SAAADI. There are 14 residues in the CDR3. V lost 11 bases and J lost 6, with 21 bases in between. The CDR3 spells CAASLDGRTDTQYF. CDR3 sequence (DNA): TGCGCCGCCAGCCTAGACGGGAGAACCGATACGCAGTATTTT.

This chain connects TRBV4-1 to TRBJ2-4; D is ambiguous. The V and J ends lost 8 bases and 1 base respectively, with 12 bases between them. This CDR3 has 14 residues. Per the germline V gene, CDR1 is MGHRA and CDR2 is YSYEKL. CDR3 loop: CASPSRWAKNIQYF. For the CDR3, the DNA is TGCGCCAGCCCTTCCAGGTGGGCCAAAAACATTCAGTACTTC.

This clone was detected a few times. The V gene is TRBV15, the J gene TRBJ2-6, with no clear D. Germline assignment: CDR1 LNHNV and CDR2 YYDKDF (reference sequence). The CDR3 totals 16 residues. Trimming left V 3 bases short and J 2 bases short, with 11 bases between. The CDR3 bases are TGTGCCACCAGCAGCCCGTGGGGTACTGGGGCCAACGTCCTGACTTTC. Amino acid sequence: CATSSPWGTGANVLTF.

The J gene is TRBJ1-1, the V gene TRBV11-1, with 7 bases that match TRBD1. The CDR3 length is 15 residues. CDR1 SGHAT and CDR2 FQDESV come from the germline V gene (reference sequence). The V segment lost 1 base and the J segment 1 base; nucleotides outside the gene matches: 3. CDR3 nucleotide sequence: TGTGCCAGCAGCTTAGGGGACAGATCGAACACTGAAGCTTTCTTT. Protein: CASSLGDRSNTEAFF.

The chain employs TRBV4-3 and TRBJ2-1; 9 positions agree with TRBD1. The germline CDR1 and CDR2 sequences are LGHNA and YSLEER. The CDR3 is 14 amino acids. After removal of 4 bases from V and 7 bases from J, the junction contained 5 bases not matched to a gene. CDR3: CASSRGQGRNEQFF. CDR3 coding DNA: TGCGCCAGCAGCCGTGGACAGGGGAGGAATGAGCAGTTCTTC.

The J gene is TRBJ2-2, the V gene TRBV12-3 or TRBV12-4; D remains unclear. The V and J ends lost 7 bases and 1 base respectively, with 4 bases between them. CDR3 length equals 12 residues. The CDR3 DNA is TGTGCCAGCATGCTGAACACCGGGGAGCTGTTTTTT. It is translated as CASMLNTGELFF.

This clone was detected once. J is TRBJ1-1 and V is TRBV7-9; 7 bases line up with TRBD1. In germline, CDR1 is SEHNR, CDR2 FQNEAQ (reference sequence). Trimming at V came to 2 bases and at J to 1 base, leaving 4 bases not matched to a gene. The CDR3 extends over 15 amino acids. The CDR3 DNA is TGTGCCAGCAGCTTATCAGACAGGGAGAACACTGAAGCTTTCTTT. This gives the protein CASSLSDRENTEAFF.

This clone came up once. The J gene is TRBJ1-5, the V gene TRBV28; D call uncertain. V was pared by 6 bases and J by 7 bases, with 16 bases between. The CDR3 is 14 residues long. Germline CDR1 is MDHEN and CDR2 is SYDVKM. The chain's CDR3 is CASRLTGYGQPQHF. For the CDR3, the DNA is TGTGCCAGCAGATTGACCGGCTATGGACAGCCCCAGCATTTT. The full variable domain, rest sourced from reference TRBV28 and TRBJ1-5, is DVKVTQSSRYLVKRTGEKVFLECVQDMDHENMFWYRQDPGLGLRLIYFSYDVKMKEKGDIPEGYSVSREKKERFSLILESASTNQTSMYLCASRLTGYGQPQHFGDGTRLSIL.